This passage covers 8 T cell receptor beta chains from one sample sequenced in a study of cytomegalovirus exposure and HLA in healthy donors. A multiplex PCR was run with 60 Vbeta primers and 13 Jbeta primers. Produced via immunoSEQ multiplex PCR; TCRdb's table is partial and in-frame only. The data show about 180,000 clones, just under 80% seen once. Sequenced: PBMCs. Receptors originate from a woman aged 25 to 39 in good health and CMV-seronegative.

The genes are TRBV6-5 and TRBJ1-2; the match to TRBD1 covers 9 bases. The CDR3 contains 14 residues. CDR1 MNHEY and CDR2 SVGAGI come from the germline V gene. V dropped 6 bases and J dropped 0; count of bases not matched to a gene: 2. The CDR3 is CASRGTGPNYGYTF. The CDR3, as DNA: TGTGCCAGCAGGGGGACAGGGCCTAACTATGGCTACACCTTC.

The chain recombines TRBV29-1 with TRBJ1-1, with a possible D match to TRBD1 (5 bases). CDR1 and CDR2 from the germline V gene are SQVTM and ANQGSEA. Deletions cut 5 bases from V and 4 bases from J, with 17 bases between. This CDR3 has 14 residues. CDR3: CSVKLQGPRTEAFF. CDR3 coding DNA: TGCAGCGTTAAACTTCAGGGTCCCCGCACTGAAGCTTTCTTT.

This clone has more than one count but fewer than ten. The chain recombines TRBV6-4 with TRBJ1-1; D is uncertain. This CDR3 is built from 13 residues. CDR1 and CDR2 (germline): MRHNA, SNTAGT. V lost 4 bases and J 1 base, leaving 7 bases between the germline ends. The CDR3: CASSVGKNTEAFF. CDR3 sequence (DNA): TGTGCCAGCAGTGTCGGGAAGAACACTGAAGCTTTCTTT.

The V gene is TRBV7-2, the J gene TRBJ2-1; the D is unclear. This CDR3 spans 14 amino acids. V lost 3 bases, J lost 3 bases, and 9 bases lay in between. The germline gives CDR1 SGHTA, CDR2 FQGNSA. CDR3 nucleotide sequence: TGTGCCAGCAGCTTCATCAACAACTACAATGAGCAGTTCTTC. It encodes CASSFINNYNEQFF.

The gene calls are TRBV6-5 and TRBJ1-5; 9 bases map to TRBD1. Per germline, CDR1 MNHEY and CDR2 SVGAGI. This CDR3 region has 13 residues. J was trimmed by 7 bases and V by 4 bases; bases with no gene match: 2. The CDR3 reads CASSSGTGQPQHF. CDR3 bases: TGTGCCAGCAGTTCCGGGACAGGGCAGCCCCAGCATTTT.

This sequence joins TRBV4-1 and TRBJ2-7; 10 bases line up with TRBD2. The CDR3 extends over 14 amino acids. V dropped 1 base and J dropped 3; count of bases not matched to a gene: 0. Germline CDR1 is MGHRA and CDR2 is YSYEKL. The CDR3 DNA reads TGCGCCAGCAGCCAAGGGACTAGCGGCTACGAGCAGTACTTC. Residues: CASSQGTSGYEQYF.

The chain has TRBV6-6 and TRBJ2-1; D may be TRBD1 (5 bases). V was trimmed by 5 bases and J by 7 bases, leaving 12 bases between them. The CDR3 is 13 amino acids. Germline-derived CDR1 and CDR2 are MNHNY and SVGAGI (reference sequence). CDR3 sequence: CASSGKGVNEQFF. In DNA, the CDR3 is TGTGCCAGCAGTGGTAAAGGGGTTAATGAGCAGTTCTTC.

This sequence joins TRBV7-2 and TRBJ1-1, with D possibly TRBD1 on 5 matching bases. Deletions cut 5 bases from V and 3 bases from J, with 10 bases between. There are 13 residues in the CDR3. CDR1 is SGHTA and CDR2 is FQGNSA in the germline V gene. The CDR3 sequence is CASSPIGDTEAFF. As DNA, the CDR3 is TGTGCCAGCAGCCCGATAGGGGACACTGAAGCTTTCTTT.